A selection of T cell receptor beta chains follows, all from one sample in a study of blood T cell repertoires in COVID-19. The data were produced by immunoSEQ multiplex PCR, yet TCRdb's version contains in-frame clones alone and is incomplete. The sample lists roughly 200,000 clones, 65% to 90% occurring once. Material: PBMCs or T cells enriched from blood (not recorded which). The receptors here all came from a woman aged 25 to 39 who had been exposed to COVID-19. CDR3s include the opening cysteine and the closing phenylalanine or tryptophan. Each record gives: J gene, V gene, clone size, D gene, CDR3 DNA, CDR3 protein. A D gene is named only where the DNA matches it firmly. Not every row has a clone size; where given, it reads once, few, many or a size class.

>TRBJ1-1|TRBV19|few|-
TGTGCCAGTAGTATAGATCCCACAGGGAGGAACACTGAAGCTTTCTTT
CASSIDPTGRNTEAFF
>TRBJ2-3|TRBV5-4|-|-
TGTGCCAGCACTACCGGTAGCGCCGGGGGTCTTTTGGATACGCAGTATTTT
CASTTGSAGGLLDTQYF
>TRBJ1-4|TRBV5-8|-|-
TGTGCCAGCAGCCCCGGGACAACAACTAATGAAAAACTGTTTTTT
CASSPGTTTNEKLFF
>TRBJ1-1|TRBV14|-|-
TGTGCCAGCAGCCAAGCAGGGGTTCCTGAAGCTTTCTTT
CASSQAGVPEAFF
>TRBJ1-1|TRBV9|-|-
TGTGCCAGCAGCCGACCGCGGGGAGGAGTAGGCACTGAAGCTTTCTTT
CASSRPRGGVGTEAFF
>TRBJ1-1|TRBV11-3|-|-
TGTGCCAGCAGCCAAGATAGCCCCCCGCCCATCCCTGAAGCTTTCTTT
CASSQDSPPPIPEAFF
>TRBJ2-1|TRBV3-1/TRBV3-2|-|TRBD2
TGTGCCAGCAGCCAACCAGGGACTAGCGGGGGGGCGTCCTACAATGAGCAGTTCTTC
CASSQPGTSGGASYNEQFF
>TRBJ1-2|TRBV6-6|-|TRBD1
TGTGCCAGCAGTCTCAACCCGGGACAGGGTGAGAATGGCTACACCTTC
CASSLNPGQGENGYTF
>TRBJ2-7|TRBV4-1|-|TRBD1
TGCGCCAGCAGCCAAGCCGGGACAGGTCTGCGTCCCGGCGAGCAGTACTTC
CASSQAGTGLRPGEQYF
>TRBJ2-7|TRBV29-1|few|-
TGCAGCGTTTTCGCAGGGGACTACTACGAGCAGTACTTC
CSVFAGDYYEQYF
>TRBJ1-3|TRBV10-3|-|-
TGTGCCATCCGAGAAGACTCTGGAAACACCATATATTTT
CAIREDSGNTIYF
>TRBJ2-7|TRBV27|-|-
TGTGCCAGCAGTATCCTCCAGGGCAACGAGCAGTACTTC
CASSILQGNEQYF
>TRBJ1-6|TRBV9|once|-
TGTGCCAGCACCCCCACCAGCTCCTATAATTCACCCCTCCACTTT
CASTPTSSYNSPLHF
>TRBJ1-5|TRBV3-1/TRBV3-2|once|-
TGTGCCAGCAGCCCGAGCGGGGGCGGCAATCAGCCCCAGCATTTT
CASSPSGGGNQPQHF
>TRBJ2-2|TRBV30|-|TRBD2
TGTGCCTACATTGCACTAGCGGGGAACACCGGGGAGCTGTTTTTT
CAYIALAGNTGELFF
>TRBJ2-6|TRBV2|-|-
TGTGCCAGCAGGGCCCAGCGCTCTGGGGCCAACGTCCTGACTTTC
CASRAQRSGANVLTF
>TRBJ1-2|TRBV5-1|-|TRBD1
TGCGCCAGCAGCTTGGATCACAGGGGAATTAACTATGGCTACACCTTC
CASSLDHRGINYGYTF
>TRBJ2-3|TRBV6-1|-|TRBD2
TGTGCCAGCAGTGAGCGACTAGCGGGGACCACAGATACGCAGTATTTT
CASSERLAGTTDTQYF
>TRBJ1-2|TRBV27|-|-
TGTGCCAGCAGTTTAAAAACGGACTATGGCTACACCTTC
CASSLKTDYGYTF
>TRBJ1-3|TRBV5-1|-|-
TGCGCCAGCAGCTTCGGACAGGGAAACACCATATATTTT
CASSFGQGNTIYF
>TRBJ2-7|TRBV2|-|TRBD1
TGTGCCAGCAGTCTGACTCGACAGGGTGAAGGCGAGCAGTACTTC
CASSLTRQGEGEQYF
>TRBJ1-3|TRBV10-3|-|-
TGTGCCATCACCGAATGGGGGGAAACTGGAAACACCATATATTTT
CAITEWGETGNTIYF
>TRBJ1-6|TRBV7-6|-|-
TGTGCCAGCAGCCCCCTGGATGGGGGCGAGAATTCACCCCTCCACTTT
CASSPLDGGENSPLHF
>TRBJ1-4|TRBV30|-|TRBD1
TGTGCCTGGTTGGGACAGGGAGGCGAAAAACTGTTTTTT
CAWLGQGGEKLFF